The source of this T cell receptor beta chain is a study of post-analysis software for immune sequencing data. A few counts support this clonotype. The authors incorporated unique molecular identifiers into the TCR beta cDNA libraries. The source material, about 0.9 to 10 million T cells, gave rise to 500,000 or so cDNA molecules. Using its own MiXCR run on the PCR reads, TCRdb lists one record per CDR3 protein. The sample contains around 710,000 distinct CDR3 sequences, under 60% of which appear only once. This clonotype was obtained from a girl aged 10-17 years with multiple sclerosis. The sample consisted of blood.

The CDR3 here is CAIRAGTGEETQYF. The CDR3 DNA follows: TGTGCCATCAGAGCCGGGACAGGGGAAGAGACCCAGTACTTC. The chain is built from TRBV10-3 and TRBJ2-5, with TRBD1 matching over 10 bases. Germline CDR1 ENHRY, CDR2 SYGVKD. V was clipped by 6 bases and J by 3 bases; unmatched bases: 4. The CDR3 extends over 14 amino acids.